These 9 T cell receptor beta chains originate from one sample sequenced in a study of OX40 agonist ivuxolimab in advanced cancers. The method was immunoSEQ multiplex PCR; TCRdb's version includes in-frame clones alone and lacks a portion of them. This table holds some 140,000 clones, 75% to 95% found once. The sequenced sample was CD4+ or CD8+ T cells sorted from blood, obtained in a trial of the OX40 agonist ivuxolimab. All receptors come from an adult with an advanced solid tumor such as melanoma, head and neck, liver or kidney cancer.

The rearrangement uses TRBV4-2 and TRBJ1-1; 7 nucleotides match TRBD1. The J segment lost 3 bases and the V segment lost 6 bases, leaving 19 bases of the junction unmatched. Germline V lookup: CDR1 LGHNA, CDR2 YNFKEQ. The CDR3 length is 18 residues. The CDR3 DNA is TGTGCCAGCAGACCTAGGAGGGCAGGGGGAAGATGGGACACTGAAGCTTTCTTT. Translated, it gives CASRPRRAGGRWDTEAFF.

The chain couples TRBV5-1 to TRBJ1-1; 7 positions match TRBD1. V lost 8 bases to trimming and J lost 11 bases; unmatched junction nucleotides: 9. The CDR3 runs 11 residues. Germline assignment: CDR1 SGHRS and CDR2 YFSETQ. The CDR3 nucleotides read TGCGCCAGTACCTATACAGGGGTCGCTTTCTTT. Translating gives CASTYTGVAFF. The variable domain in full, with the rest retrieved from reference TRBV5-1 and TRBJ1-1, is KAGVTQTPRYLIKTRGQQVTLSCSPISGHRSVSWYQQTPGQGLQFLFEYFSETQRNKGNFPGRFSGRQFSNSRSEMNVSTLELGDSALYLCASTYTGVAFFGQGTRLTVV.

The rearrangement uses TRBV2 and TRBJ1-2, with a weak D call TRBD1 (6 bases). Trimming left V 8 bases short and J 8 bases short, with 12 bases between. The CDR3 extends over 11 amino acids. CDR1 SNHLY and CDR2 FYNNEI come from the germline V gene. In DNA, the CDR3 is TGTGCCAGCGGACAGTCCTTCGGCTACACCTTC. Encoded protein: CASGQSFGYTF.

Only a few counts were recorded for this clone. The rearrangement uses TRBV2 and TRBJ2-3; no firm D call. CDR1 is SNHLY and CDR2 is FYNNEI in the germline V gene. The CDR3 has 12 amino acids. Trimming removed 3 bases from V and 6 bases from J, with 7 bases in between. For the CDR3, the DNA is TGTGCCAGCAGTGACCCCGCTGATACGCAGTATTTT. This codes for CASSDPADTQYF.

The CDR3 DNA sequence: TGTGCCAGCTCATGGGAGGGAAATCAGCCCCAGCATTTT. It encodes CASSWEGNQPQHF. The chain has TRBV18 and TRBJ1-5, with D uncertain. Germline CDR1 reads KGHSH; CDR2 reads LQKENI. V lost 5 bases, J lost 4 bases, and 9 bases lay in between. The CDR3 is 13 residues long.

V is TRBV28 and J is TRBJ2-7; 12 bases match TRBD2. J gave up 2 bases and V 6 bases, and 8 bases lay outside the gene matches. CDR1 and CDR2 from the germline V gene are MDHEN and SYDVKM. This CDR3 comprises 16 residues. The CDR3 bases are TGTGCCAGCAGACCACCGGGACTAGCGGGTCCCTACGAGCAGTACTTC. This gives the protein CASRPPGLAGPYEQYF.

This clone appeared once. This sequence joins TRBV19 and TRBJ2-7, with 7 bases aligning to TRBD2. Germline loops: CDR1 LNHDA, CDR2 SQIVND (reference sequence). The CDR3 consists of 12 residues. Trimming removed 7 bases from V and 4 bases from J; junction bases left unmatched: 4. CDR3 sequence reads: CASKASGYEQYF. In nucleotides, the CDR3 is TGTGCCAGTAAGGCTAGCGGATACGAGCAGTACTTC. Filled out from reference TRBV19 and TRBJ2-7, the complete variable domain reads DGGITQSPKYLFRKEGQNVTLSCEQNLNHDAMYWYRQDPGQGLRLIYYSQIVNDFQKGDIAEGYSVSREKKESFPLTVTSAQKNPTAFYLCASKASGYEQYFGPGTRLTVT.

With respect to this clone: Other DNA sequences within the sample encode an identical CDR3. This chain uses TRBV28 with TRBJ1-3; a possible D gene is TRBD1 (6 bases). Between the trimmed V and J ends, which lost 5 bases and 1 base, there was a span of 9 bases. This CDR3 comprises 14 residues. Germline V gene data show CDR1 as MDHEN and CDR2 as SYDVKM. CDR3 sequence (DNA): TGTGCCAGCAGTGAAGGGGGATCTGGAAACACCATATATTTT. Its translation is CASSEGGSGNTIYF.

The CDR3 protein is CASSQQTGNQPQHF. DNA of the CDR3: TGTGCCAGCAGCCAGCAGACAGGCAATCAGCCCCAGCATTTT. The rearrangement joins TRBV7-6 to TRBJ1-5, with D perhaps matching TRBD1 (5 bases). Germline loops: CDR1 SGHVS, CDR2 FNYEAQ. V dropped 5 bases and J dropped 2 bases, with 10 bases sitting between them. CDR3 size: 14 residues.